This T cell receptor (beta chain) was found in a study of T-cell reconstitution after alpha-beta-depleted transplantation in children. Findings and caveats of the study: At day 60, the high TCRbeta diversity found in some patients originated from recipient T cells and thymic progenitors that had survived. Approximately two months post-transplant, alpha-beta T cells reportedly originated from several hundred expanded graft clones. Fresh T-cell production supplied most of the T-cell counts and diversity seen one year after transplant.

Researchers prepared the TCRbeta library using unique molecular identifiers, the study reports. TCRdb passed the PCR reads through MiXCR, listing each CDR3 protein once. The table includes around 180,000 distinct CDR3 sequences, 8.5% to 14% detected once. This clonotype occurred many times. Its antigen is not identified. This CDR3 spans 14 amino acids. Per germline, CDR1 LGHNA and CDR2 YNFKEQ. Trimming stripped 3 bases from V and 6 bases from J, with 12 bases between. The V gene is TRBV4-2, the J gene TRBJ2-4; D is possibly TRBD1 (5 bases). The source was PBMCs, collected before TCRalphabeta/CD19-depleted stem cell transplant. The clonotype comes from a boy aged 2 to 9 with acute myeloid leukemia, due to receive a stem cell transplant. CDR3: CASSQGVTGNIQYF. The DNA for the CDR3 is TGTGCCAGCAGCCAGGGCGTTACAGGAAACATTCAGTACTTC.